Shown below are 28 T cell receptor beta chains from a single sample sequenced in a study of CD8 T cells in ankylosing spondylitis. Notes on the study in general: Seemingly distinctive of ankylosing spondylitis blood was a TCR beta motif formed by eight highly homologous variants.

Their antigens are not known. TCRdb reprocessed the 5' RACE reads with MiXCR, giving one entry per CDR3 protein. The table lists more than 650,000 distinct CDR3 sequences, 10% to 15% of them singletons. The sequencing input was blood, either unsorted or a sorted T cell fraction (not recorded which). These receptors came from a male donor with ankylosing spondylitis.

The chain links TRBV27 to TRBJ2-3, with 11 nucleotides matching TRBD2. Germline V gene lookup returns CDR1 MNHEY and CDR2 SMNVEV (reference sequence). V lost 6 bases to trimming and J lost 2 bases; unmatched junction nucleotides: 10. The CDR3 is 17 amino acids. This CDR3 reads CASRQMGLAEATDTQYF. The CDR3 bases are TGTGCCAGCAGGCAGATGGGACTAGCGGAAGCCACAGATACGCAGTATTTT.

The CDR3 DNA reads TGTGCCAGCAGCCCCGACAGGAGTCCCTACGAGCAGTACTTC. This translates into CASSPDRSPYEQYF. V gene TRBV6-1 combines with J gene TRBJ2-7, with D possibly matching TRBD1 (6 bases). V was cut by 6 bases and J by 2 bases, with 14 bases left in between. The germline V gene encodes CDR1 MNHNS and CDR2 SASEGT. This CDR3 contains 14 residues.

This clonotype was detected a few times. This sequence joins TRBV2 and TRBJ2-7; 10 bases match TRBD1. J gave up 3 bases and V 8 bases, and 1 base lay outside the gene matches. CDR1 and CDR2 from the germline V gene are SNHLY and FYNNEI. This CDR3 spans 12 amino acids. The CDR3 spells CASRTGGYEQYF. The CDR3 bases are TGTGCCAGCCGGACAGGGGGCTACGAGCAGTACTTC.

The chain combines TRBV4-3 with TRBJ1-3; 7 bases fit TRBD1. V shed 4 bases, J shed 4 bases, and the junction held 7 bases outside the gene matches. Germline-derived CDR1 and CDR2 are LGHNA and YSLEER. This CDR3 region has 15 residues. CDR3 bases: TGCGCCAGCAGCCTCGACAGGGCGTGGGGAAACACCATATATTTT. Encoded protein: CASSLDRAWGNTIYF.

This clonotype was seen a few times. The J gene is TRBJ1-3, the V gene TRBV6-9; D remains unclear. Germline V gives CDR1 MNHGY, CDR2 SVAAGI. The CDR3 sequence is 13 residues long. DNA of the CDR3: TGTGCGATCCTATGGGTCTCTGGAAACACCATATATTTT. This encodes CAILWVSGNTIYF.

This clonotype was detected ten times or more. The chain couples TRBV20-1 to TRBJ2-1; 10 nucleotides agree with TRBD2. The length of the CDR3 is 14 residues. Germline CDR1 DFQATT, CDR2 SNEGSKA (reference sequence). V shed 2 bases and J 7 bases; nucleotides not matched to a gene: 5. The CDR3: CSARPPGLANEQFF. The DNA for the CDR3 is TGCAGTGCTAGACCACCGGGACTAGCGAATGAGCAGTTCTTC.

The chain is built from TRBV10-2 and TRBJ2-7; the D is unclear. The V and J ends lost 7 bases and 6 bases respectively, with 13 bases between them. The CDR3 is 12 residues long. The germline V gene encodes CDR1 WSHSY and CDR2 SAAADI. The CDR3: CASMPVAREQYF. The DNA of the CDR3 is TGCGCCAGCATGCCAGTGGCTCGCGAGCAGTACTTC.

In nucleotides, the CDR3 is TGCAGTGCTAGAGATCAAGGACACGGAAACAATGAGCAGTTCTTC. The encoded protein is CSARDQGHGNNEQFF. This chain uses TRBV20-1 with TRBJ2-1; perhaps TRBD1 as D (5 bases). CDR3 length: 15 residues. The germline CDR1 and CDR2 sequences are DFQATT and SNEGSKA (reference sequence). V was cut by 0 bases and J by 5 bases, with 14 bases left in between.

The rearrangement links TRBV20-1 to TRBJ1-6; no clear D. Trimming took off 3 bases at V and 9 bases at J, with 12 bases between the two ends. This CDR3 has 13 amino acids. The germline gives CDR1 DFQATT, CDR2 SNEGSKA (reference sequence). Written as DNA, the CDR3 is TGCAGTGCTAGTGCCTCAGCAGGTTCACCCCTCCACTTT. This gives the protein CSASASAGSPLHF.

The chain combines TRBV6-1 with TRBJ2-3, with TRBD1 as a possible D gene (6 bases). The V end was cut by 11 bases, the J end by 6 bases, with 18 bases between. The CDR3 runs to 13 residues. The germline gives CDR1 MNHNS, CDR2 SASEGT. CDR3 loop: CACGGWLTDTQYF. The CDR3 DNA follows: TGTGCCTGTGGGGGCTGGCTAACGGATACGCAGTATTTT.

This clonotype was seen a handful of times. The chain carries TRBV24-1 and TRBJ2-1; TRBD1 agrees at 7 bases. The CDR3 has 11 residues. J gave up 13 bases and V 2 bases, and 1 base lay outside the gene matches. CDR1 is KGHDR, CDR2 SFDVKD, per germline. The CDR3 is CATSDSGGQFF. The CDR3 bases are TGTGCCACCAGTGATTCAGGGGGTCAGTTCTTC.

The chain has TRBV12-3 or TRBV12-4 and TRBJ2-3; 12 nucleotides align to TRBD1. The CDR3 loop spans 16 amino acids. Unmatched junction bases numbered 3, after V lost 1 base and J lost 4 bases. The CDR3 DNA sequence: TGTGCCAGCAGTTTAGGGGGGACAGGGGGCTCAGATACGCAGTATTTT. It encodes CASSLGGTGGSDTQYF.

This chain joins TRBV6-2 or TRBV6-3 and TRBJ2-7; D possibly corresponds to TRBD1 (6 bases). Trimming shortened V by 5 bases and J by 0 bases, and 11 bases separated the two germline ends. The CDR3 has 14 amino acids. The V gene's germline CDR1 is MNHEY and CDR2 SVGEGT. The CDR3 protein is CASSKGTYSYEQYF. In DNA form, the CDR3 reads TGTGCCAGCAGTAAGGGGACATACTCCTACGAGCAGTACTTC.

The chain couples TRBV24-1 to TRBJ2-7; maybe TRBD1 (5 bases). CDR1 and CDR2 (germline): KGHDR, SFDVKD. V was cut by 2 bases and J by 4 bases, with 17 bases left in between. CDR3 length: 16 amino acids. The CDR3 protein is CATSDYQPGRAYEQYF. The CDR3 nucleotides are TGTGCCACCAGTGATTATCAACCCGGCAGGGCATACGAGCAGTACTTC.

The chain employs TRBV4-2 and TRBJ2-1; TRBD2 might be the D (6 bases). The germline V gene encodes CDR1 LGHNA and CDR2 YNFKEQ. There are 17 residues in the CDR3. Trimming shortened V by 4 bases and J by 0 bases, and 16 bases separated the two germline ends. In DNA, the CDR3 is TGTGCCAGCAGCCCCTTGGGGCGGGGAAGCTCCTACAATGAGCAGTTCTTC. This encodes CASSPLGRGSSYNEQFF.

The rearrangement joins TRBV20-1 to TRBJ2-3; TRBD2 matches 9 bases. V shed 3 bases, J shed 4 bases, and the junction held 11 bases outside the gene matches. Germline lookup yields CDR1 DFQATT and CDR2 SNEGSKA (reference sequence). This CDR3 is 16 amino acids long. CDR3 region: CSASVLGGRAADTQYF. The DNA for the CDR3 is TGCAGTGCTAGCGTCCTCGGCGGGAGGGCCGCAGATACGCAGTATTTT.

This chain uses TRBV9 with TRBJ2-5; D may match TRBD1 or TRBD2 (5 bases each). Trimming left V 1 base short and J 5 bases short, with 15 bases between. This CDR3 is built from 15 residues. The V gene's germline CDR1 is SGDLS and CDR2 YYNGEE. In nucleotides, the CDR3 is TGTGCCAGCAGCGTAACCGGGGCTAAGGGGGAGACCCAGTACTTC. It codes for CASSVTGAKGETQYF.

This clonotype was found a few times. The gene calls are TRBV29-1 and TRBJ1-2; D gene ambiguous. CDR3 length equals 12 residues. Looked up from germline, CDR1 is SQVTM and CDR2 is ANQGSEA. The germline V and J ends were trimmed by 4 bases and 2 bases, with 8 bases remaining between them. CDR3 in amino acids: CSVAVGNYGYTF. The DNA of the CDR3 is TGCAGCGTTGCGGTGGGGAACTATGGCTACACCTTC. Drawing the rest from reference TRBV29-1 and TRBJ1-2, the complete variable domain is SAVISQKPSRDICQRGTSLTIQCQVDSQVTMMFWYRQQPGQSLTLIATANQGSEATYESGFVIDKFPISRPNLTFSTLTVSNMSPEDSSIYLCSVAVGNYGYTFGSGTRLTVV.

This chain links TRBV15 with TRBJ2-1, with TRBD1 matching over 7 bases. V shed 0 bases, J shed 7 bases, and the junction held 6 bases outside the gene matches. The CDR3 runs 15 residues. Germline V lookup: CDR1 LNHNV, CDR2 YYDKDF (reference sequence). CDR3 residues: CATSRDLRRGNEQFF. The CDR3 DNA is TGTGCCACCAGCAGAGATTTGCGCAGGGGGAATGAGCAGTTCTTC.

Only a few counts were recorded for this clonotype. V is TRBV7-2 and J is TRBJ2-7; D possibly corresponds to TRBD2 (5 bases). The CDR3 has 12 residues. Germline values: CDR1 SGHTA, CDR2 FQGNSA. Trimming took 1 base from V and 6 from J, leaving 7 bases between them. CDR3: CASSLGELEQYF. CDR3 nucleotides: TGTGCCAGCAGCTTAGGGGAGCTCGAGCAGTACTTC.

This clonotype was seen repeatedly, ten times or more. The gene calls are TRBV7-2 and TRBJ2-1; 11 bases fit TRBD2. The CDR3 contains 15 residues. Germline V gene lookup returns CDR1 SGHTA and CDR2 FQGNSA. V lost 5 bases and J lost 6; bases outside the gene matches: 6. The CDR3 loop reads CASSIPGTSGNEQFF. As DNA, the CDR3 is TGTGCCAGCAGCATACCCGGGACTAGCGGCAATGAGCAGTTCTTC.

The genes are TRBV20-1 and TRBJ2-7; the match to TRBD2 covers 14 bases. The junction had 7 bases not matched to a gene; V was cut back by 6 bases and J by 6 bases. The CDR3 extends over 14 amino acids. Germline V gene data show CDR1 as DFQATT and CDR2 as SNEGSKA (reference sequence). The CDR3 reads CSAGTSGSSGEQYF. For the CDR3, the DNA is TGCAGTGCGGGGACTAGCGGGAGCTCGGGCGAGCAGTACTTC.

V is TRBV29-1 and J is TRBJ2-5; 13 bases map to TRBD2. This CDR3 comprises 13 residues. CDR1 is SQVTM and CDR2 is ANQGSEA in the germline V gene. V lost 6 bases to trimming and J lost 5 bases; unmatched junction nucleotides: 3. The CDR3 DNA is TGCAGCGTGGGGACTAGCGGGGTTGAGACCCAGTACTTC. The encoded protein is CSVGTSGVETQYF.

This clonotype was recorded a few times. The V call is TRBV5-1, the J call TRBJ1-6, with 8 bases lining up with TRBD1. The V and J ends lost 4 bases and 14 bases, in that order; junction bases with no gene match: 11. The germline CDR1 and CDR2 sequences are SGHRS and YFSETQ. The CDR3 runs to 14 residues. CDR3 nucleotide sequence: TGCGCCAGCAGCCCGGACAGGGCCCCTATATCCCTCCACTTT. It translates to CASSPDRAPISLHF.

This clonotype was seen only a few times. The genes are TRBV7-2 and TRBJ2-3; D may match TRBD1 or TRBD2 (5 bases each). This CDR3 spans 12 amino acids. Germline loops: CDR1 SGHTA, CDR2 FQGNSA. Trimming stripped 1 base from V and 11 bases from J, with 10 bases between. CDR3 residues: CASSLEGRGQYF. DNA for the CDR3: TGTGCCAGCAGCTTAGAGGGACGAGGGCAGTATTTT.

J is TRBJ1-2 and V is TRBV6-5, with D perhaps matching TRBD1 (5 bases). This CDR3 is built from 12 residues. CDR1 is MNHEY, CDR2 SVGAGI, per germline. Trimming pared 5 bases from V and 8 bases from J, leaving 12 bases between. The CDR3 coding sequence is TGTGCCAGCAGTCAGACCCGGGGCGGCTACACCTTC. This gives the protein CASSQTRGGYTF.

The J gene is TRBJ1-1, the V gene TRBV7-2; D is unresolved. CDR3 size: 15 residues. The V end was cut by 1 base, the J end by 1 base, with 10 bases between. The germline gives CDR1 SGHTA, CDR2 FQGNSA. CDR3 residues: CASSLDRHQNTEAFF. The DNA for the CDR3 is TGTGCCAGCAGCTTAGATCGGCATCAGAACACTGAAGCTTTCTTT.

The V gene is TRBV5-1, the J gene TRBJ2-1; D is possibly TRBD2 (7 bases). Trimming shortened V by 0 bases and J by 4 bases, and 17 bases separated the two germline ends. This CDR3 comprises 17 residues. Germline lookup yields CDR1 SGHRS and CDR2 YFSETQ. This CDR3 reads CASSLAWGGALYNEQFF. As DNA, the CDR3 is TGCGCCAGCAGCTTGGCCTGGGGGGGGGCTCTTTACAATGAGCAGTTCTTC.